This T cell receptor beta chain emerged from a study of cytomegalovirus exposure and HLA in healthy donors. About the study: Out of 150 million to 200 million T cells, an earlier analysis found 117 million unique TCR beta sequences in total.

J was trimmed by 5 bases and V by 0 bases; bases with no gene match: 9. Germline V gene sequence: CDR1 LGHNA, CDR2 YNFKEQ. The CDR3 loop spans 16 amino acids. Primers: 60 Vbeta forward and 13 Jbeta reverse. Profiling relied on immunoSEQ multiplex PCR, and the TCRdb table lists in-frame clones only, not all of them. The data contain 120,000 to 150,000 clones, about 74% of them singletons. This chain joins TRBV4-2 and TRBJ2-5; the match to TRBD1 covers 7 bases. Sequenced input: PBMCs. This sequence was found in a man aged 40-49 years in good health and CMV-seropositive. CDR3 protein: CASSQDNGDRAETQYF. CDR3 bases: TGTGCCAGCAGCCAAGACAACGGAGACAGGGCCGAGACCCAGTACTTC.